This T cell receptor (beta chain) derives from a study of blood T cell repertoires in COVID-19. For the study at large: Specimens from acute and convalescent COVID-19 originated in the United States, Italy and Spain. T cells, B-cell-depleted T cells, or PBMCs provided the cDNA or gDNA that served as material.

Only a few counts were recorded for this clone. In the authors' workflow: Amplification from reference gene primers served as the basis for estimated nucleated cell counts. Sequenced by immunoSEQ multiplex PCR; TCRdb stores in-frame clones only, minus some. D and trimming were read from the DNA, whereas the V and J calls and clone size are those reported in that table. The sample records approximately 240,000 clones, 85% being singletons. Losses at the gene ends were 3 bases for V and 7 bases for J; bases not matched to a gene: 11. The CDR3 totals 18 residues. Per the germline V gene, CDR1 is SGHRS and CDR2 is YFSETQ.

The source of this sequence is a woman aged 60-70 years with active or convalescent COVID-19. Sequenced: peripheral blood. The V and J genes are TRBV5-1 and TRBJ2-2; TRBD2 agrees at 14 bases. Here the CDR3 DNA reads TGCGCCAGCAGCTCTGACCTGACTAGCGGGGGGGCCCACGGGGAGCTGTTTTTT. This sequence encodes CASSSDLTSGGAHGELFF.